The present T cell receptor (beta chain) was sequenced within a study of vaccination and CD4 T cells after COVID-19. The length of the CDR3 is 13 residues. The germline V gene has CDR1 DFQATT and CDR2 SNEGSKA (reference sequence). The V gene end was trimmed by 7 bases and the J gene end by 4 bases; junction bases not matched to a gene: 10. The study's findings and limits: The appearance of a median around 90% of reactive clones in convalescent patients occurred only post-vaccination.

At the Johns Hopkins FTIC core, DNA taken from cultured CD4+ T cells was sequenced by way of the Oncomine TCR Beta short-read assay. Using its own MiXCR run on the PCR reads, TCRdb lists one record per CDR3 protein. The table records about 10,000 distinct CDR3 sequences, approximately 47% of them present only once. A word on this clonotype: Antigen specificity is unknown.

Documented treatment: roughly ten-day PBMC culture with coronavirus spike peptide pools or control peptides (ViraFEST assay). The sample comprised CD4+ T cells from blood, cultured in vitro. This chain connects TRBV20-1 to TRBJ2-7; 7 bases fit TRBD2. The sequence came from a human donor who had recovered from COVID-19. CDR3 nucleotide sequence: TGCAGTGTCCAGAGCGGGGTCGAGTACGAGCAGTACTTC. This encodes CSVQSGVEYEQYF.